A selection of T cell receptor beta chains follows, all from one sample in a study of cytomegalovirus exposure and HLA in healthy donors. Produced via immunoSEQ multiplex PCR; TCRdb's table is partial and in-frame only. Altogether around 190,000 clones are present, roughly four fifths being singletons, with the ten largest covering 2.5% to 4%. What was sequenced was PBMCs. Receptors originate from a young woman in good health and CMV-seropositive. CDR3s include the opening cysteine and the closing phenylalanine or tryptophan. D genes are given only for firm matches. Clone size is shown for a subset of rows, as once, few, many or a class of expanded clone.

abundance | j_gene | len | d_gene | v_gene | CDR3aa | CDR3nt
. | TRBJ2-5 | 16 | TRBD2 | TRBV6-1 | CASSGGIAGGSETQYF | TGTGCCAGCAGTGGGGGGATAGCGGGAGGGTCGGAGACCCAGTACTTC
. | TRBJ2-7 | 13 | TRBD2 | TRBV29-1 | CSVESGASMEQYF | TGCAGCGTTGAAAGCGGGGCCTCAATGGAGCAGTACTTC
. | TRBJ1-1 | 16 | TRBD1 | TRBV27 | CASTSRRGLRGTEAFF | TGTGCCAGCACCTCTAGAAGGGGGCTCAGAGGCACTGAAGCTTTCTTT
. | TRBJ2-1 | 17 | . | TRBV2 | CASSEALRVATYNEQFF | TGTGCCAGCAGTGAAGCGCTTCGGGTAGCCACCTACAATGAGCAGTTCTTC
. | TRBJ2-2 | 14 | . | TRBV15 | CATSPARGHGELFF | TGTGCCACCAGCCCCGCTAGGGGCCACGGGGAGCTGTTTTTT
once | TRBJ2-7 | 14 | TRBD1 | TRBV28 | CASSTPDRGSEQYF | TGTGCCAGCAGTACCCCTGACAGGGGGAGCGAGCAGTACTTC
. | TRBJ1-5 | 13 | TRBD1 | TRBV5-3 | CARTLDREQPQHF | TGTGCCAGAACCCTCGACAGGGAACAGCCCCAGCATTTT
. | TRBJ1-6 | 17 | . | TRBV19 | CASSGITEGSYNSPLHF | TGTGCCAGTTCCGGGATAACAGAGGGCTCCTATAATTCACCCCTCCACTTT
. | TRBJ2-7 | 14 | . | TRBV28 | CASSGASTGSEQYF | TGTGCCAGCAGTGGGGCGAGTACAGGATCCGAGCAGTACTTC
. | TRBJ2-3 | 14 | . | TRBV19 | CASSTTRPKDTQYF | TGTGCCAGTAGTACGACTAGGCCTAAGGATACGCAGTATTTT
. | TRBJ2-2 | 15 | TRBD2 | TRBV5-1 | CASSWRLAGAGELFF | TGCGCCAGCAGCTGGAGGCTAGCGGGAGCCGGGGAGCTGTTTTTT
. | TRBJ2-5 | 13 | . | TRBV12-5 | CASARLPQETQYF | TGTGCTAGTGCCCGGTTGCCTCAAGAGACCCAGTACTTC
. | TRBJ2-3 | 15 | TRBD2 | TRBV27 | CASSSPSGSTDTQYF | TGTGCCAGCAGTTCCCCTAGCGGGAGCACAGATACGCAGTATTTT
. | TRBJ1-5 | 13 | . | TRBV27 | CASSPTGSRPQHF | TGTGCCAGCAGTCCGACAGGTTCAAGGCCCCAGCATTTT
once | TRBJ1-2 | 15 | . | TRBV11-2 | CASSSEKAPNYGYTF | TGTGCCAGCAGCTCCGAAAAAGCCCCTAACTATGGCTACACCTTC
few | TRBJ2-7 | 18 | TRBD1 | TRBV12-5 | CASGFDRTLGQAPYEQYF | TGTGCTAGTGGTTTTGATCGTACCCTGGGACAGGCCCCCTACGAGCAGTACTTC
. | TRBJ2-1 | 15 | . | TRBV7-9 | CASSFAGSSYNEQFF | TGTGCCAGCTCTTTCGCCGGTAGCTCCTACAATGAGCAGTTCTTC
. | TRBJ2-5 | 14 | . | TRBV27 | CASSYSGSGETQYF | TGTGCCAGCAGTTACAGCGGGTCGGGGGAGACCCAGTACTTC
. | TRBJ2-7 | 14 | . | TRBV5-1 | CASSLESGPYEQYF | TGCGCCAGCAGCTTGGAGTCAGGTCCCTACGAGCAGTACTTC
. | TRBJ2-1 | 16 | . | TRBV7-9 | CASSLSGSVSHNEQFF | TGTGCCAGCAGCTTAAGTGGTAGCGTGAGCCACAATGAGCAGTTCTTC
. | TRBJ1-2 | 17 | . | TRBV13 | CASSFGGDQDGIYGYTF | TGTGCCAGCAGCTTCGGAGGGGACCAAGACGGGATCTATGGCTACACCTTC
. | TRBJ1-1 | 14 | . | TRBV28 | CASSPPRRNTEAFF | TGTGCCAGCAGTCCACCGAGGAGGAACACTGAAGCTTTCTTT
. | TRBJ1-1 | 12 | TRBD1 | TRBV29-1 | CSVELPRGEAFF | TGCAGCGTTGAACTCCCCAGGGGGGAAGCTTTCTTT
. | TRBJ2-5 | 17 | TRBD2 | TRBV5-1 | CASSLEPSGMYQETQYF | TGCGCCAGCAGCTTGGAGCCTAGCGGAATGTACCAAGAGACCCAGTACTTC
. | TRBJ1-2 | 12 | . | TRBV2 | CASSEVRGRYTF | TGTGCCAGCAGTGAAGTTAGAGGGCGCTACACCTTC
. | TRBJ2-7 | 14 | . | TRBV7-9 | CASSLLTAPYEQYF | TGTGCCAGCAGCTTATTAACAGCCCCCTACGAGCAGTACTTC
. | TRBJ2-5 | 18 | TRBD2 | TRBV5-8 | CASSSPRGSGVYQETQYF | TGTGCCAGCAGCTCCCCCCGGGGTAGCGGGGTGTACCAAGAGACCCAGTACTTC
. | TRBJ2-3 | 17 | TRBD2 | TRBV6-7 | CASSSGLAGSSTDTQYF | TGTGCCAGCAGCTCGGGACTAGCGGGTTCTAGCACAGATACGCAGTATTTT
once | TRBJ2-1 | 14 | TRBD2 | TRBV19 | CASMGAGGPGEQFF | TGTGCCAGTATGGGAGCGGGAGGGCCAGGAGAGCAGTTCTTC
. | TRBJ2-7 | 14 | TRBD1 | TRBV5-1 | CASSLEGAPYEQYF | TGCGCCAGCAGCTTGGAGGGGGCTCCCTACGAGCAGTACTTC
. | TRBJ2-1 | 19 | TRBD2 | TRBV5-1 | CASSLPGTSGISSYNEQFF | TGCGCCAGCAGCTTACCCGGGACTAGCGGAATAAGCTCCTACAATGAGCAGTTCTTC
. | TRBJ2-2 | 14 | . | TRBV5-6 | CASSLAVNTGELFF | TGTGCCAGCAGCTTGGCCGTGAACACCGGGGAGCTGTTTTTT
. | TRBJ2-5 | 16 | TRBD2 | TRBV5-4 | CASSSPQGLAEETQYF | TGTGCCAGCAGCTCGCCTCAGGGACTAGCGGAAGAGACCCAGTACTTC
. | TRBJ2-1 | 13 | . | TRBV27 | CASSSSIGRLQFF | TGTGCCAGCAGTTCCTCGATTGGGCGCCTGCAGTTCTTC
. | TRBJ1-4 | 14 | . | TRBV19 | CASSIRGSSEKLFF | TGTGCCAGTAGTATACGAGGATCTAGTGAAAAACTGTTTTTT
. | TRBJ2-7 | 18 | TRBD2 | TRBV5-1 | CASSPLGGLAGGSYEQYF | TGCGCCAGCTCCCCCTTGGGGGGACTAGCGGGAGGCAGCTACGAGCAGTACTTC
. | TRBJ2-3 | 11 | . | TRBV5-1 | CASSLYDTQYF | TGTGCCAGCAGCTTGTATGATACGCAGTATTTT
. | TRBJ2-5 | 15 | . | TRBV19 | CASSIRGATGEIQYF | TGTGCCAGCTCAATCAGGGGGGCTACGGGAGAGATCCAGTACTTC
. | TRBJ2-7 | 13 | TRBD1 | TRBV28 | CASSHRGSYEQYF | TGTGCCAGCAGTCACAGGGGCTCCTACGAGCAGTACTTC
. | TRBJ2-7 | 15 | TRBD2 | TRBV28 | CASSEAGRESYEQYF | TGTGCCAGCAGTGAGGCGGGGAGGGAATCCTACGAGCAGTACTTC
. | TRBJ1-5 | 17 | . | TRBV7-9 | CASSGSSSGVSNQPQHF | TGTGCCAGCAGCGGAAGTAGTTCGGGAGTAAGCAATCAGCCCCAGCATTTT
. | TRBJ2-2 | 12 | . | TRBV28 | CASRIGTGELFF | TGTGCCAGCAGGATCGGGACCGGGGAGCTGTTTTTT
. | TRBJ2-7 | 15 | TRBD1 | TRBV6-1 | CASSDAGGISYEQYF | TGTGCCAGCAGTGACGCAGGGGGAATTTCCTACGAGCAGTACTTC